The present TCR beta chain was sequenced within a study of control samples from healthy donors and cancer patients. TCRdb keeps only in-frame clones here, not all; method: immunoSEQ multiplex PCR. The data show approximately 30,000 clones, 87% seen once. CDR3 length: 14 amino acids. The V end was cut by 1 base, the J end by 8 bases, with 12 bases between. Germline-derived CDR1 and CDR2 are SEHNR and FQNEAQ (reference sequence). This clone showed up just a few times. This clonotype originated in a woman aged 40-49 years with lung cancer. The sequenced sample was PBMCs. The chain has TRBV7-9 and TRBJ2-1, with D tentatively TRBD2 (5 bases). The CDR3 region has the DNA TGTGCCAGCAGCTTAGTAGCGACCCCTTATGAGCAGTTCTTC. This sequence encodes CASSLVATPYEQFF.